Listed below are T cell receptor beta chains from one sample, sequenced in a study of blood T cell repertoires in COVID-19. Using immunoSEQ multiplex PCR, the repertoire was profiled, and TCRdb retains in-frame clones only, with some absent. The repertoire holds about 100,000 clones, about nine tenths seen once, with 0.85% to 1% in the top ten. Source material: peripheral blood. The source is a man in his 60s with acute or convalescent COVID-19. Both conserved end residues are part of each CDR3. The D gene is left open where the match is weak.

D gene	V gene	J gene	CDR3 protein	CDR3 DNA
TRBD1	TRBV14	TRBJ1-1	CASSTTDRQAFF	TGTGCCAGCAGTACAACGGACAGGCAAGCTTTCTTT
TRBD1	TRBV3-1/TRBV3-2	TRBJ1-5	CASSPTGSVQPQHF	TGTGCCAGCAGCCCGACAGGGAGCGTGCAGCCCCAGCATTTT
TRBD1	TRBV19	TRBJ1-1	CASLRDRGMNTEAFF	TGTGCCAGTCTCCGGGACAGGGGGATGAACACTGAAGCTTTCTTT
NA	TRBV6-6	TRBJ1-1	CASSPDLPHREEITEAFF	TGTGCCAGCAGTCCAGATCTCCCTCACAGGGAAGAAATCACTGAAGCTTTCTTT
NA	TRBV6-5	TRBJ1-4	CASSRGLTNEKLFF	TGTGCCAGCTCCAGGGGCCTAACTAATGAAAAACTGTTTTTT
NA	TRBV19	TRBJ2-2	CASSPRQINTGELFF	TGTGCCAGTAGTCCCCGACAGATAAACACCGGGGAGCTGTTTTTT
TRBD1	TRBV2	TRBJ1-6	CASRGGTENSPLHF	TGTGCCAGCCGCGGCGGGACAGAGAATTCACCCCTCCACTTT
TRBD1	TRBV27	TRBJ2-1	CASSLSPHRGNSYNEQFF	TGTGCCAGCAGTTTGTCACCCCACAGGGGAAACTCCTACAATGAGCAGTTCTTC
NA	TRBV6-1	TRBJ2-3	CASSDSVDGTDTQYF	TGTGCCAGCAGTGATAGCGTGGACGGCACAGATACGCAGTATTTT
NA	TRBV7-3	TRBJ2-1	CASSYRDNNEQFF	TGTGCCAGCAGCTACCGGGATAACAATGAGCAGTTCTTC
TRBD1	TRBV5-4	TRBJ2-3	CASRNGQGMTDTQYF	TGTGCCAGCAGGAACGGACAGGGGATGACAGATACGCAGTATTTT
NA	TRBV5-8	TRBJ1-1	CASTWEHAQNTEAFF	TGTGCCAGCACCTGGGAGCACGCACAGAACACTGAAGCTTTCTTT
NA	TRBV19	TRBJ1-1	CASSATSMGAPEAFF	TGTGCCAGTAGTGCCACTTCTATGGGGGCCCCTGAAGCTTTCTTT
TRBD2	TRBV5-1	TRBJ2-1	CASSLVPLAGTNNEQFF	TGCGCCAGCAGCTTGGTCCCACTAGCGGGTACGAACAATGAGCAGTTCTTC
TRBD1	TRBV5-4	TRBJ1-1	CASSFGTGGLEAFF	TGTGCCAGCAGCTTCGGGACAGGGGGCCTGGAAGCTTTCTTT
TRBD2	TRBV29-1	TRBJ2-2	CSAARTSGGGTGELFF	TGCAGCGCTGCCCGGACTAGCGGGGGTGGCACCGGGGAGCTGTTTTTT
TRBD1	TRBV4-2	TRBJ1-2	CASSQEGTGSGYTF	TGTGCCAGCAGCCAAGAAGGGACAGGGTCTGGCTACACCTTC
TRBD2	TRBV7-2	TRBJ2-7	CASSLGGTSGNEQYF	TGTGCCAGCAGCTTAGGAGGGACTAGCGGGAACGAGCAGTACTTC
NA	TRBV5-4	TRBJ2-5	CASSSRRVQETQYF	TGTGCCAGCAGCTCCAGACGGGTTCAAGAGACCCAGTACTTC
NA	TRBV2	TRBJ2-3	CASSQGRATDTQYF	TGTGCCAGCAGTCAGGGGAGGGCCACAGATACGCAGTATTTT
NA	TRBV19	TRBJ1-2	CASSRDQGFSGYTF	TGTGCCAGTAGCAGAGATCAGGGGTTTTCGGGCTACACCTTC
NA	TRBV19	TRBJ1-6	CASSIAPRGSSYNSPLHF	TGTGCCAGTAGTATAGCCCCGCGGGGGAGCTCCTATAATTCACCCCTCCACTTT